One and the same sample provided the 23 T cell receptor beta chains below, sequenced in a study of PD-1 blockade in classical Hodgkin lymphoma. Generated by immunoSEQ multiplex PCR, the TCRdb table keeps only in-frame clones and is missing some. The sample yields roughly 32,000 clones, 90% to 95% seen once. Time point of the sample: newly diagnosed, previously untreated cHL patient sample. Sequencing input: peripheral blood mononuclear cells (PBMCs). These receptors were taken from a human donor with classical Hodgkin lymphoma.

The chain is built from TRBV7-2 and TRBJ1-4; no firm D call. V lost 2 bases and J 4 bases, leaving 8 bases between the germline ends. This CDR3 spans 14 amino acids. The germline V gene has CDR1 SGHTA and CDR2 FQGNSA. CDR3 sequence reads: CASSLSHVNEKLFF. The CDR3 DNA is TGTGCCAGCAGCTTAAGCCACGTTAATGAAAAACTGTTTTTT.

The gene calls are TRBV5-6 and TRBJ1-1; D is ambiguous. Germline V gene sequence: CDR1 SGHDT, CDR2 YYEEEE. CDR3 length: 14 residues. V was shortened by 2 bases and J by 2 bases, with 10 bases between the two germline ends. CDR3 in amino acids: CASSLAGGNTEAFF. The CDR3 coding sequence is TGTGCCAGCAGCTTAGCAGGCGGAAACACTGAAGCTTTCTTT.

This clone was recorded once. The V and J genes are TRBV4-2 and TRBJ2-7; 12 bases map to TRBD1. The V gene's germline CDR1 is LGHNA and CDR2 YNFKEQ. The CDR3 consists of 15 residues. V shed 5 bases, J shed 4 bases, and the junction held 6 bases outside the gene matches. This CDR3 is CASSFGTGGRYEQYF. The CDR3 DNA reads TGTGCCAGCAGCTTCGGGACAGGGGGCAGGTACGAGCAGTACTTC.

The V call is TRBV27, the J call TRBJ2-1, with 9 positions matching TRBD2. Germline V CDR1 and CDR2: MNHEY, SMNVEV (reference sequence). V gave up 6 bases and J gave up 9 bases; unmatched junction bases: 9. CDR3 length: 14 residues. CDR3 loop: CASSPGLAISEQFF. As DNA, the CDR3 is TGTGCCAGCAGCCCCGGACTAGCGATTAGTGAGCAGTTCTTC.

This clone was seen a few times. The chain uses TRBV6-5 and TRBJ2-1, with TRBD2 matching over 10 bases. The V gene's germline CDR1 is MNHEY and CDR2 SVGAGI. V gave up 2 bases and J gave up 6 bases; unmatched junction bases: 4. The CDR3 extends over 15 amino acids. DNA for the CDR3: TGTGCCAGCAGTTACCTGGCTAGCGGGAGCAATGAGCAGTTCTTC. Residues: CASSYLASGSNEQFF.

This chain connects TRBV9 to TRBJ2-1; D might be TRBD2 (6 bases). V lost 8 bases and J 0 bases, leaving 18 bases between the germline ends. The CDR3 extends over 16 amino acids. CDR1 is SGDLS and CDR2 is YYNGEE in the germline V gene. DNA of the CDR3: TGTGCCAGTATGGGGGACTCCGGAAGCTCCTACAATGAGCAGTTCTTC. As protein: CASMGDSGSSYNEQFF.

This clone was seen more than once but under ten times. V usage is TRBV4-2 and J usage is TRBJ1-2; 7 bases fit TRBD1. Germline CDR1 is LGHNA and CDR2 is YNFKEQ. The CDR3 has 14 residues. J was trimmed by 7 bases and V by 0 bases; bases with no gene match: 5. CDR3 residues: CASSQDPRGFGYTF. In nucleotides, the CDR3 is TGTGCCAGCAGCCAAGACCCCAGGGGGTTTGGCTACACCTTC.

CDR3 nucleotides: TGTGCCAGCAGCCCCTTAGCGGGAGAGTCCTACAATGAGCAGTTCTTC. As protein: CASSPLAGESYNEQFF. The V gene is TRBV5-6, the J gene TRBJ2-1; 9 bases map to TRBD2. The CDR3 has 16 amino acids. The J segment lost 1 base and the V segment lost 4 bases, leaving 6 bases of the junction unmatched. Germline values: CDR1 SGHDT, CDR2 YYEEEE.

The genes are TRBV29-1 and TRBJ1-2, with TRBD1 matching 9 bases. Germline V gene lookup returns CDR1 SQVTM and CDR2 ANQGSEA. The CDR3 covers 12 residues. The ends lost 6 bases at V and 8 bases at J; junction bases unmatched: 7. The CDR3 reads CSVGGQGGGYTF. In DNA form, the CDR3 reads TGCAGCGTAGGGGGACAGGGCGGCGGCTACACCTTC.

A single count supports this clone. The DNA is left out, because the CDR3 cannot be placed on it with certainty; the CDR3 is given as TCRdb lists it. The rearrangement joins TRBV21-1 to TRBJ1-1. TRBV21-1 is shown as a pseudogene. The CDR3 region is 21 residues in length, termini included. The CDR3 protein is CASSKGGDSKYSCCENTEAFF.

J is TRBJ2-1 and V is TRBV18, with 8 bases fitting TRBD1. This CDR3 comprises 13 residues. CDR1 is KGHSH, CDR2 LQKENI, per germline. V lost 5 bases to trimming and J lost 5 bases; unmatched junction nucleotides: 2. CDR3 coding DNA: TGTGCCAGCTCATCGACAGGGGACAATGAGCAGTTCTTC. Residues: CASSSTGDNEQFF.

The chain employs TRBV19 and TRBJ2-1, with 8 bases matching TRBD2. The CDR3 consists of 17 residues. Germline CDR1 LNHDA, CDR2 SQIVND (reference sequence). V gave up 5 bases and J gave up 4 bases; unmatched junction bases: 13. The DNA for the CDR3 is TGTGCCAGTAGTCTACTTAGACTAGCGCCCCTTTACAATGAGCAGTTCTTC. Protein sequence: CASSLLRLAPLYNEQFF.

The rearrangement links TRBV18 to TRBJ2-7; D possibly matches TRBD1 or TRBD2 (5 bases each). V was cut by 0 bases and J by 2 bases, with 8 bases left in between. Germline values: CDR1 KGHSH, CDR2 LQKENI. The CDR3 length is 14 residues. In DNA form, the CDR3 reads TGTGCCAGCTCACCACCGTTGGGGGCCTACGAGCAGTACTTC. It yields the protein CASSPPLGAYEQYF. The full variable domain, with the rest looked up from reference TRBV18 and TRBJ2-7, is NAGVMQNPRHLVRRRGQEARLRCSPMKGHSHVYWYRQLPEEGLKFMVYLQKENIIDESGMPKERFSAEFPKEGPSILRIQQVVRGDSAAYFCASSPPLGAYEQYFGPGTRLTVT.

In DNA, the CDR3 is TGTGCCAGCAGCTTTAGCTCCTACGAGCAGTACTTC. Its translation is CASSFSSYEQYF. V gene TRBV11-2 combines with J gene TRBJ2-7; D call uncertain. The CDR3 runs 12 residues. With 3 bases removed from V and 0 bases from J, the gap between germline ends came to 3 bases. In germline, CDR1 is SGHAT, CDR2 FQNNGV.

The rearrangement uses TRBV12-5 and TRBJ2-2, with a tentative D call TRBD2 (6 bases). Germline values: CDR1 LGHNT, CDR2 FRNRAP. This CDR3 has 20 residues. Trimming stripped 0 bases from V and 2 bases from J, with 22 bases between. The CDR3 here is CASGLVLGGGRSLNTGELFF. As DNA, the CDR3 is TGTGCTAGTGGTTTGGTACTGGGAGGCGGACGCTCACTAAACACCGGGGAGCTGTTTTTT.

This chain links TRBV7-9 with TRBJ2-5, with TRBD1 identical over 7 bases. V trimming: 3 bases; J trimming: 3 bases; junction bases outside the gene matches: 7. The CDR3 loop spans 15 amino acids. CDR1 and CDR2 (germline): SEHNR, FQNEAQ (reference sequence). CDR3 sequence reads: CASSFSPGTEETQYF. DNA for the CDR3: TGTGCCAGCAGCTTTAGCCCCGGGACAGAAGAGACCCAGTACTTC.

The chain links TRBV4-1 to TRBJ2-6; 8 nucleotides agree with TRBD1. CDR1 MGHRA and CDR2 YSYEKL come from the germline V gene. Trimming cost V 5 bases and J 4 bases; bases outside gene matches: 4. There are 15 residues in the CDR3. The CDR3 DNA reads TGCGCCAGCAGCTGGACAGGGTCGGGGGCCAACGTCCTGACTTTC. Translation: CASSWTGSGANVLTF.

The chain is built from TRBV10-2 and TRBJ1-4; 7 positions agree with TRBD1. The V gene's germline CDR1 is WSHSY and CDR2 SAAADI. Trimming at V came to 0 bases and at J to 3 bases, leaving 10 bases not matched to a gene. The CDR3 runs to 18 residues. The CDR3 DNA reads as TGCGCCAGCAGTGAGTCTCCGGACAGGAGGTTACCTAATGAAAAACTGTTTTTT. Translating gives CASSESPDRRLPNEKLFF.

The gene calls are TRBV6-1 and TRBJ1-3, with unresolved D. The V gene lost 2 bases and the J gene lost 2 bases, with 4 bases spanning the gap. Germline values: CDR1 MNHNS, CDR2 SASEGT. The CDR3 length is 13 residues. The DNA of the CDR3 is TGTGCCAGCAGTGAACTCCCTGGAAACACCATATATTTT. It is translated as CASSELPGNTIYF.

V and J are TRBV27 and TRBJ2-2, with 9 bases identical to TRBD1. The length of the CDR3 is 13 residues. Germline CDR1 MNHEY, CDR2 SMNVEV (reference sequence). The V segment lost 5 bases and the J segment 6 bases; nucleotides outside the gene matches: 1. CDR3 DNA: TGTGCCAGCAGTCGACAGGGGGCCGGGGAGCTGTTTTTT. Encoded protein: CASSRQGAGELFF.

In nucleotides, the CDR3 is TGTGCCAGCAGTCGGTCGTACTATGGCTACACCTTC. Protein product: CASSRSYYGYTF. The chain recombines TRBV6-1 with TRBJ1-2; the D is unclear. V was trimmed by 5 bases and J by 3 bases, leaving 7 bases between them. In germline, CDR1 is MNHNS, CDR2 SASEGT. This CDR3 is 12 amino acids long.

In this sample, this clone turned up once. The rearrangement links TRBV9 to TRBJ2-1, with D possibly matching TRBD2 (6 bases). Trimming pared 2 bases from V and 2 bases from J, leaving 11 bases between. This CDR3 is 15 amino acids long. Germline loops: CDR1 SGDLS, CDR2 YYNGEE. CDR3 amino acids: CASSVGRRAYNEQFF. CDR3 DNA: TGTGCCAGCAGCGTCGGGAGAAGGGCCTACAATGAGCAGTTCTTC.

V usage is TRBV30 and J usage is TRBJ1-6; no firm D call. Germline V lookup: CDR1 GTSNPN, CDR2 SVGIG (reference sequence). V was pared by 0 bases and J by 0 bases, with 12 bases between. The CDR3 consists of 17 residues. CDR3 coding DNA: TGTGCCTGGAGTGTGGTTCGGCTGAGCTCCTATAATTCACCCCTCCACTTT. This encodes CAWSVVRLSSYNSPLHF.